The 26 T cell receptor beta chains presented below share a single source sample, sequenced in a study of tumor-infiltrating lymphocytes in primary liver carcinoma. TCR beta cDNA was reverse-transcribed from roughly 520 ng of total RNA. The reaction used a constant-region primer and ProtoScript II reverse transcriptase. Slightly modified ARM-PCR with three nested multiplex PCR rounds yielded TCR beta libraries. Amplification in the first two PCR rounds was performed using TRBV1-TRBV30 forward primers and a C-beta reverse primer for roughly 9 cycles each. TCRdb called the multiplex PCR reads again in MiXCR, with one record for every CDR3 protein. The table records 300,000 to 350,000 distinct CDR3 sequences, approximately 64% of them present only once. The blood RNA (from unsorted whole blood) was obtained, and germline DNA was also extracted. Sequenced material: peripheral blood. The receptors were gathered from a middle-aged man with primary liver carcinoma and hepatitis B virus infection.

This clonotype occurred many times. The rearrangement uses TRBV11-1 and TRBJ2-1, with 7 bases identical to TRBD1. Germline V gene sequence: CDR1 SGHAT, CDR2 FQDESV (reference sequence). This CDR3 is 16 amino acids long. V dropped 0 bases and J dropped 7; count of bases not matched to a gene: 9. CDR3 DNA sequence: TGTGCCAGCAGCTTAGCGGAAAGGACAGGAGAGAATGAGCAGTTCTTC. It encodes CASSLAERTGENEQFF.

The chain combines TRBV7-9 with TRBJ2-7, with no clear D. The CDR3 loop spans 12 amino acids. V shed 1 base and J shed 5 bases, with 6 bases lying between them. The germline gives CDR1 SEHNR, CDR2 FQNEAQ (reference sequence). The CDR3 spells CASSLVGDEQYF. In nucleotides, the CDR3 is TGTGCCAGCAGCTTAGTTGGGGACGAGCAGTACTTC.

Turning to this clonotype: This could be a read error, since a much larger clone is one nucleotide away. This chain joins TRBV29-1 and TRBJ2-1; 8 bases align to TRBD1. Germline CDR1 SQVTM, CDR2 ANQGSEA. V dropped 6 bases and J dropped 0; count of bases not matched to a gene: 16. CDR3 length: 18 residues. CDR3 in amino acids: CSVKRGRGPKSSYNEQFF. As DNA, the CDR3 is TGCAGCGTAAAGAGGGGCAGGGGGCCTAAGAGCTCCTACAATGAGCAGTTCTTC.

The gene calls are TRBV2 and TRBJ2-7; the D gene is possibly TRBD1 (5 bases). The CDR3 is 14 residues long. Looked up from germline, CDR1 is SNHLY and CDR2 is FYNNEI. The ends were cut back, 1 base at V and 2 bases at J, with 9 bases in the middle. The CDR3 coding sequence is TGTGCCAGCAGTGAAGTCGCAGGGACCTACGAGCAGTACTTC. It codes for CASSEVAGTYEQYF.

The table lists this clonotype with a few counts. The chain recombines TRBV6-2 or TRBV6-3 with TRBJ2-7, with D possibly being TRBD1 (5 bases). Per the germline V gene, CDR1 is MNHEY and CDR2 is SVGEGT. This CDR3 is 16 amino acids long. Deletions cut 0 bases from V and 0 bases from J, with 12 bases between. DNA for the CDR3: TGTGCCAGCAGTTACTCAACCGGACACCTCTCCTACGAGCAGTACTTC. This sequence encodes CASSYSTGHLSYEQYF.

This clonotype has ten or more counts. V and J are TRBV11-2 and TRBJ2-3; possibly TRBD1 for D (6 bases). The V and J ends lost 0 bases and 4 bases respectively, with 11 bases between them. CDR1 is SGHAT, CDR2 FQNNGV, per germline. The length of the CDR3 is 15 residues. CDR3 nucleotides: TGTGCCAGCAGCTTAGACCACAGGGAGTCAGATACGCAGTATTTT. Its protein product is CASSLDHRESDTQYF.

This clonotype was seen a few times. A single base separates this from a much larger clone, so it may be a read error. The chain links TRBV6-2 or TRBV6-3 to TRBJ2-1, with D perhaps assigned TRBD1 or TRBD2 (5 bases each). The CDR3 is made up of 12 amino acids. V was pared by 6 bases and J by 15 bases, with 18 bases between. Germline CDR1 MNHEY, CDR2 SVGEGT. The CDR3 sequence is CASSHSRGTAFF. The CDR3 nucleotides read TGTGCCAGCAGCCATTCGCGAGGGACGGCGTTCTTC.

Points on this clonotype: A much larger clone is a single base away; this may be a read error. The chain links TRBV4-1 to TRBJ2-3, with TRBD2 as a possible D gene (6 bases). In germline, CDR1 is MGHRA, CDR2 YSYEKL. Between the trimmed V and J ends, which lost 1 base and 5 bases, there was a span of 10 bases. This CDR3 contains 14 residues. CDR3 in DNA: TGCGCCAGCAGCCAAGGCGGGAAGGAAGATACGCAGTATTTT. Its protein is CASSQGGKEDTQYF.

V usage is TRBV1 and J usage is TRBJ2-1; the table calls TRBD2, which could not be checked here. TRBV1 is assigned pseudogene status. The length of the CDR3 is 20 residues. The CDR3 nucleotides read TGCACCAGCCCGATCGCTCCTAGCGGGAGGTCTCTAGGGACCTACAATGAGCAGTTCTTC. It is translated as CTSPIAPSGRSLGTYNEQFF.

This chain uses TRBV13 with TRBJ2-3; TRBD1 matches 7 bases. The ends lost 4 bases at V and 5 bases at J; junction bases unmatched: 9. The CDR3 has 15 residues. The germline gives CDR1 PRHDT, CDR2 FYEKMQ (reference sequence). The CDR3 region has the DNA TGTGCCAGCAGCTCCCGGGACAGAGGGATAGATACGCAGTATTTT. This encodes CASSSRDRGIDTQYF.

About this clonotype: A much bigger clone sits one base away, suggesting this may be a read error. CDR3 sequence: CTSSLSGRENNEQFF. The DNA for the CDR3 is TGTACCAGCAGTTTATCCGGGAGGGAGAACAATGAGCAGTTCTTC. The chain links TRBV12-3 or TRBV12-4 to TRBJ2-1; 8 nucleotides line up with TRBD2. The CDR3 is 15 amino acids.

The chain joins TRBV12-3 or TRBV12-4 to TRBJ2-5; 11 nucleotides align to TRBD1. The CDR3 is 16 amino acids. Unmatched junction bases numbered 6, after V lost 5 bases and J lost 1 base. The CDR3 protein is CASSPAGQGGQETQYF. The CDR3 DNA is TGTGCCAGCAGTCCTGCGGGACAGGGGGGCCAAGAGACCCAGTACTTC.

Regarding this clonotype: The CDR3 end shows no conserved phenylalanine or tryptophan, and so a read error is likely. The chain recombines TRBV6-1 with TRBJ2-5, with 9 bases that match TRBD1. Germline CDR1 and CDR2: MNHNS and SASEGT. The CDR3 spans 15 residues. V lost 8 bases, J lost 5 bases, and 12 bases stayed unmatched. CDR3: CASERGTGTGETQYL. In DNA form, the CDR3 reads TGTGCCAGCGAAAGGGGGACAGGGACGGGGGAGACCCAGTACCTC.

Points on this clonotype: One junction end does not reproduce the germline sequence, and a read error may be involved. The chain combines TRBV11-3 with TRBJ2-7; TRBD2 is a possible D gene (6 bases). The CDR3 has 13 amino acids. Germline CDR1 reads SGHNT; CDR2 reads YENEEA. CDR3 coding DNA: TGCGCCAGCAGCTTAGGAGGGTTCGGCGACCAGTACTTC. This gives the protein CASSLGGFGDQYF.

This chain connects TRBV6-6 to TRBJ2-4; D assignment may be TRBD1 or TRBD2 (6 bases each). The V end was cut by 2 bases, the J end by 0 bases, with 20 bases between. This CDR3 is built from 19 residues. In germline, CDR1 is MNHNY, CDR2 SVGAGI (reference sequence). CDR3 protein: CASSYANLRGVRAKNIQYF. CDR3 coding DNA: TGTGCCAGCAGTTACGCAAATCTAAGGGGGGTTAGAGCCAAAAACATTCAGTACTTC.

This clonotype was recorded many times. The chain recombines TRBV12-3 or TRBV12-4 with TRBJ2-7; D uncertain. The CDR3 is made up of 15 amino acids. Trimming took 3 bases from V and 0 from J, leaving 12 bases between them. This CDR3 is CASSFSPPSSYEQYF. The CDR3 DNA reads as TGTGCCAGCAGTTTCTCCCCTCCGAGCTCCTACGAGCAGTACTTC.

The chain employs TRBV6-6 and TRBJ2-7; 8 bases map to TRBD2. V lost 8 bases to trimming and J lost 5 bases; unmatched junction nucleotides: 14. The CDR3 runs to 15 residues. Germline V gene sequence: CDR1 MNHNY, CDR2 SVGAGI (reference sequence). The CDR3 loop reads CASCIAPSGCNEQYF. As DNA, the CDR3 is TGTGCCAGCTGTATTGCGCCTAGCGGGTGCAACGAGCAGTACTTC.

Concerning this clonotype itself: Compared with germline, one end of the junction differs, possibly owing to a read error. The chain has TRBV29-1 and TRBJ1-1; possible D gene TRBD1, 6 bases. In germline, CDR1 is SQVTM, CDR2 ANQGSEA. The CDR3 loop spans 14 amino acids. The CDR3 DNA follows: TGCAGCGTTCTCGGGGGGGGGCTGAACACTGAATCTTTCTTT. Its protein is CSVLGGGLNTESFF.

With regard to this clonotype: Being one base from a much bigger clone, this may be a read error. The chain carries TRBV6-2 or TRBV6-3 and TRBJ2-1; TRBD1 or TRBD2 may be the D gene (5 bases each). The CDR3 runs to 12 residues. Germline lookup yields CDR1 MNHEY and CDR2 SVGEGT. CDR3 loop: CVSSYRGAQGFF. In nucleotides, the CDR3 is TGTGTCAGCAGTTACCGAGGGGCCCAAGGGTTCTTC.

Of note for this clonotype: One end of the junction is discordant with germline, which a read error may explain. The CDR3 DNA reads TGTGCCAGCAGCTTCAGCAATCAGCAGTTCTTC. Translated: CASSFSNQQFF. V and J are TRBV5-4 and TRBJ2-1, with unresolved D. The germline CDR1 and CDR2 sequences are SGHNT and YYREEE (reference sequence). CDR3 size: 11 residues.

The chain employs TRBV4-2 and TRBJ2-5, with D maybe TRBD2 (5 bases). Trimming removed 9 bases from V and 5 bases from J, with 22 bases in between. Germline V gene data show CDR1 as LGHNA and CDR2 as YNFKEQ. This CDR3 contains 15 residues. The CDR3 nucleotides read TGTGCCAGTAACCACATTACCGGGAACGGGGAGACCCAGTACTTC. Translated, it gives CASNHITGNGETQYF.

As concerns this clonotype: A much bigger clone sits one base away, suggesting this may be a read error. The V and J genes are TRBV5-6 and TRBJ2-6; D possibly matches TRBD1 or TRBD2 (5 bases each). Germline-derived CDR1 and CDR2 are SGHDT and YYEEEE. This CDR3 region has 14 residues. The CDR3 region is CANSSEGGANVLTF. The CDR3 DNA reads TGTGCCAACAGCTCCGAGGGGGGGGCCAACGTCCTGACTTTC.

For this clonotype: The junction shows a germline mismatch at one end, possibly a read error. The rearrangement links TRBV11-2 to TRBJ2-1; D perhaps matches TRBD1 (5 bases). CDR1 is SGHAT, CDR2 FQNNGV, per germline. The CDR3 runs 16 residues. CDR3 region: CASSMGPGSSHNEQFF. CDR3 DNA: TGTGCCAGCAGCATGGGGCCGGGTAGCTCCCACAATGAGCAGTTCTTC.

Concerning this clonotype: The junction differs from germline at one of its ends, possibly a read error. V and J are TRBV13 and TRBJ2-2; D uncertain. In germline, CDR1 is PRHDT, CDR2 FYEKMQ (reference sequence). The CDR3 consists of 13 residues. The CDR3 is CASSPGPSGELFF. The CDR3 nucleotides are TGTGCTAGCAGCCCCGGACCCTCCGGGGAGCTGTTTTTT.

As DNA, the CDR3 is TGTGCCATCAGTGTGGGGATGGGTGAAGCTTTCTTT. This codes for CAISVGMGEAFF. The rearrangement links TRBV10-3 to TRBJ1-1; D is ambiguous. Germline CDR1 reads ENHRY; CDR2 reads SYGVKD. This CDR3 has 12 residues. V lost 4 bases and J 7 bases, leaving 10 bases between the germline ends.

The sample holds many counts of this clonotype. The chain is built from TRBV11-2 and TRBJ1-2; TRBD1 is a possible D gene (6 bases). The CDR3 runs 13 residues. Trimming pared 1 base from V and 8 bases from J, leaving 11 bases between. The germline CDR1 and CDR2 sequences are SGHAT and FQNNGV. CDR3 in DNA: TGTGCCAGCAGCTTAGCTGCAGGGGACGGCTACACCTTC. Protein product: CASSLAAGDGYTF. Variable domain in full (rest from reference TRBV11-2 and TRBJ1-2): EAGVAQSPRYKIIEKRQSVAFWCNPISGHATLYWYQQILGQGPKLLIQFQNNGVVDDSQLPKDRFSAERLKGVDSTLKIQPAKLEDSAVYLCASSLAAGDGYTFGSGTRLTVV.